Sequencing of this T cell receptor (beta chain) was carried out in a study of shared clonotypes between healthy human individuals. Study-wide background: Serving as donors were two women and a few men, whose ages spanned 18 to 49. The study's findings and limits: Non-shared clonotypes had lower generation probabilities than those shared by all four donors.

Germline CDR1 and CDR2: SGHNT and YYREEE (reference sequence). The CDR3 extends over 15 amino acids. V was trimmed by 4 bases and J by 0 bases, leaving 10 bases between them. Comments on this clone: Antigen: not known.

The repertoire was sequenced with immunoSEQ multiplex PCR; TCRdb's copy has only in-frame clones and lacks some. This table holds almost 750,000 clones, roughly 72% found once. The sample was memory CD4+ T cells sorted from blood. Subset given: CD45RA-negative fraction. This receptor was identified in a woman in her twenties or thirties in good health. The rearrangement uses TRBV5-4 and TRBJ1-4; D is ambiguous. CDR3 sequence reads: CASSATTSTNEKLFF. The CDR3 coding sequence is TGTGCCAGCAGCGCAACGACCTCAACTAATGAAAAACTGTTTTTT.